These 16 T cell receptor beta chains were all obtained from the same sample, sequenced in a study of CD4 T cells in relation to SARS-CoV-2 and coronaviruses (dated by TCRdb to the early 2020s). CD4+ T cells from unexposed donors were collected before the COVID-19 pandemic (2011-2018). Following 10 days of culture, the EasySep CD4+ T cell isolation kit was used to isolate CD4+ T cells. Receptor amplification or capture employed the immunoSEQ multiplex PCR assay. TCRdb provides this immuneACCESS table in a form limited to in-frame rearrangements. Some clones are lacking; in checked studies, under half of them reflect an unresolved V gene, and why the rest are absent is not known. In all, the sample holds tens of thousands of clones, and around four fifths of those were seen once. The top ten clones comprise around 18% of the sample. For these receptors, no antigen is known. The sequencing input was CD4+ T cells from PBMCs, cultured in vitro. The receptors here all came from a human donor in good health.

In its sample, this clone was seen once. The chain employs TRBV2 and TRBJ2-1; tentative D call: TRBD2 (5 bases). CDR1 and CDR2 from the germline V gene are SNHLY and FYNNEI. The CDR3 is 16 residues long. Trimming took off 4 bases at V and 0 bases at J, with 13 bases between the two ends. In DNA form, the CDR3 reads TGTGCCAGCAGTGTACTAGGCTTCAGCTCCTACAATGAGCAGTTCTTC. Its translation is CASSVLGFSSYNEQFF.

The rearrangement uses TRBV28 and TRBJ2-3; 10 positions agree with TRBD2. The germline gives CDR1 MDHEN, CDR2 SYDVKM. The CDR3 length is 19 residues. V shed 5 bases, J shed 3 bases, and the junction held 17 bases outside the gene matches. CDR3 nucleotide sequence: TGTGCCAGCAGTGCGTACCTTTGGACTAGCGGTAAGGAGACAGATACGCAGTATTTT. Amino acid sequence: CASSAYLWTSGKETDTQYF.

The chain joins TRBV19 to TRBJ2-4; D possibly corresponds to TRBD2 (6 bases). The CDR3 is 17 residues long. The V end was cut by 4 bases, the J end by 1 base, with 17 bases between. Per germline, CDR1 LNHDA and CDR2 SQIVND (reference sequence). In DNA form, the CDR3 reads TGTGCCAGTAGTAGCGACCTACTCAGCGGGGCCAAAAACATTCAGTACTTC. Translated: CASSSDLLSGAKNIQYF.

The rearrangement joins TRBV4-1 to TRBJ1-2, with D tentatively TRBD1 (5 bases). Trimming shortened V by 3 bases and J by 5 bases, and 7 bases separated the two germline ends. Germline loops: CDR1 MGHRA, CDR2 YSYEKL. The CDR3 consists of 12 residues. The DNA of the CDR3 is TGCGCCAGCAGCCAGGGGGATTATGGCTACACCTTC. Protein product: CASSQGDYGYTF.

The chain couples TRBV5-1 to TRBJ2-5, with 8 bases identical to TRBD2. V lost 1 base, J lost 4 bases, and 6 bases stayed unmatched. The length of the CDR3 is 15 residues. Germline V CDR1 and CDR2: SGHRS, YFSETQ. The CDR3 is CASSLTGLEGETQYF. CDR3 DNA sequence: TGCGCCAGCAGCTTGACGGGACTAGAGGGAGAGACCCAGTACTTC.

This sequence joins TRBV28 and TRBJ1-1, with D unclear. Germline CDR1 reads MDHEN; CDR2 reads SYDVKM. Trimming pared 5 bases from V and 13 bases from J, leaving 26 bases between. The CDR3 spans 15 residues. For the CDR3, the DNA is TGTGCCAGCAGTCCCTCCACTCGTTGGGGTCAGGAGGTTTTCTTT. It encodes CASSPSTRWGQEVFF.

The chain carries TRBV27 and TRBJ1-1, with TRBD1 as a possible D gene (6 bases). Trimming shortened V by 2 bases and J by 1 base, and 20 bases separated the two germline ends. CDR3 length: 18 amino acids. In germline, CDR1 is MNHEY, CDR2 SMNVEV (reference sequence). CDR3 coding DNA: TGTGCCAGCAGTTTAGGTGGGACAAATACAGTGAAGAACACTGAAGCTTTCTTT. Protein: CASSLGGTNTVKNTEAFF.

V and J are TRBV11-3 and TRBJ2-1; TRBD2 might be the D (6 bases). Germline V CDR1 and CDR2: SGHNT, YENEEA. This CDR3 contains 13 residues. The germline V and J ends were trimmed by 4 bases and 5 bases, with 9 bases remaining between them. The DNA for the CDR3 is TGTGCCAGCAGCTGGGACTGGGACAATGAGCAGTTCTTC. Translated, it gives CASSWDWDNEQFF.

This chain connects TRBV24-1 to TRBJ2-2; D unclear. The CDR3 is 14 amino acids. V lost 7 bases to trimming and J lost 0 bases, with 8 bases between them. Germline V gene sequence: CDR1 KGHDR, CDR2 SFDVKD. CDR3 DNA: TGTGCCACCAGGGGTCGGTCGAACACCGGGGAGCTGTTTTTT. Translation: CATRGRSNTGELFF.

This clone is a singleton in its sample. The V and J genes are TRBV5-1 and TRBJ2-2; 7 bases are a match to TRBD2. Germline lookup yields CDR1 SGHRS and CDR2 YFSETQ. The CDR3 length is 15 residues. V dropped 4 bases and J dropped 1; count of bases not matched to a gene: 4. The CDR3 region is CASSPGGLNTGELFF. In DNA, the CDR3 is TGCGCCAGCAGCCCGGGGGGATTGAACACCGGGGAGCTGTTTTTT.

V is TRBV6-2 or TRBV6-3 and J is TRBJ2-3, with 13 bases fitting TRBD2. CDR1 is MNHEY and CDR2 is SVGEGT in the germline V gene. There are 16 residues in the CDR3. The V gene end was trimmed by 5 bases and the J gene end by 4 bases; junction bases not matched to a gene: 6. Here the CDR3 DNA reads TGTGCCAGCAGTACCCGGACTAGCGGGAGCCCAGATACGCAGTATTTT. Protein: CASSTRTSGSPDTQYF.

This clone was picked up one time. The CDR3 nucleotides are TGTGCCAGTAGCAGCCTCCCAGCGGTAAGCTCCTACGAGCAGTACTTC. It translates to CASSSLPAVSSYEQYF. J is TRBJ2-7 and V is TRBV19; possibly TRBD2 for D (5 bases). Trimming left V 6 bases short and J 0 bases short, with 18 bases between. The CDR3 runs 16 residues. Per germline, CDR1 LNHDA and CDR2 SQIVND (reference sequence).

This clone was observed once. The chain couples TRBV9 to TRBJ2-5, with 15 bases lining up with TRBD2. The V segment lost 0 bases and the J segment 4 bases; nucleotides outside the gene matches: 4. From germline, CDR1 is SGDLS and CDR2 YYNGEE. The CDR3 length is 17 residues. The CDR3 loop is CASSVAGLAGGGETQYF. CDR3 nucleotide sequence: TGTGCCAGCAGCGTAGCGGGACTAGCGGGAGGCGGAGAGACCCAGTACTTC.

This clone was counted between two and nine times. The rearrangement uses TRBV25-1 and TRBJ2-1; possible D gene TRBD2, 6 bases. The germline CDR1 and CDR2 sequences are MGHDK and SYGVNS. The V end was cut by 3 bases, the J end by 10 bases, with 19 bases between. The CDR3 extends over 15 amino acids. This CDR3 reads CASSDRTKRQGEQFF. The CDR3, as DNA: TGTGCCAGCAGTGACAGGACTAAGAGGCAGGGAGAGCAGTTCTTC.

The chain couples TRBV3-1 (or the pseudogene TRBV3-2) to TRBJ2-5; 9 bases line up with TRBD2. Trimming at V came to 9 bases and at J to 1 base, leaving 6 bases not matched to a gene. The germline V gene encodes CDR1 LGHDT and CDR2 YNNKEL (reference sequence). There are 14 residues in the CDR3. The CDR3 here is CASLASGIQETQYF. DNA of the CDR3: TGTGCCAGTCTGGCTAGCGGGATCCAAGAGACCCAGTACTTC.

This clone was counted a few times. This chain joins TRBV28 and TRBJ1-4, with 7 bases lining up with TRBD1. The junction had 2 bases not matched to a gene; V was cut back by 7 bases and J by 0 bases. The CDR3 spans 14 residues. CDR1 and CDR2 from the germline V gene are MDHEN and SYDVKM. CDR3 DNA: TGTGCCAGCATCCAGGGGGCAACTAATGAAAAACTGTTTTTT. Its protein product is CASIQGATNEKLFF.